The entry below gives a single T cell receptor (beta chain) sequence along with its context. Profiled with immunoSEQ multiplex PCR; TCRdb holds only in-frame clones, not every one. The profile shows 75,000 to 100,000 clones, 88% of them singletons. The data are from a study of radiotherapy plus CTLA-4 blockade in lung cancer. Sequencing used peripheral blood, obtained from a patient treated with radiotherapy plus ipilimumab. The clonotype comes from a human donor with non-small cell lung cancer that progressed on radiotherapy plus ipilimumab.

DNA for the CDR3: TGTGCCAGCAGCGCGGGACAGGGAGCCTATGGCTACACCTTC. This encodes CASSAGQGAYGYTF. The rearrangement uses TRBV9 and TRBJ1-2; 9 positions match TRBD1. V trimming: 3 bases; J trimming: 4 bases; junction bases outside the gene matches: 4. CDR1 is SGDLS, CDR2 YYNGEE, per germline. The CDR3 covers 14 residues. The variable domain in full, completed from reference TRBV9 and TRBJ1-2, reads DSGVTQTPKHLITATGQRVTLRCSPRSGDLSVYWYQQSLDQGLQFLIQYYNGEERAKGNILERFSAQQFPDLHSELNLSSLELGDSALYFCASSAGQGAYGYTFGSGTRLTVV.